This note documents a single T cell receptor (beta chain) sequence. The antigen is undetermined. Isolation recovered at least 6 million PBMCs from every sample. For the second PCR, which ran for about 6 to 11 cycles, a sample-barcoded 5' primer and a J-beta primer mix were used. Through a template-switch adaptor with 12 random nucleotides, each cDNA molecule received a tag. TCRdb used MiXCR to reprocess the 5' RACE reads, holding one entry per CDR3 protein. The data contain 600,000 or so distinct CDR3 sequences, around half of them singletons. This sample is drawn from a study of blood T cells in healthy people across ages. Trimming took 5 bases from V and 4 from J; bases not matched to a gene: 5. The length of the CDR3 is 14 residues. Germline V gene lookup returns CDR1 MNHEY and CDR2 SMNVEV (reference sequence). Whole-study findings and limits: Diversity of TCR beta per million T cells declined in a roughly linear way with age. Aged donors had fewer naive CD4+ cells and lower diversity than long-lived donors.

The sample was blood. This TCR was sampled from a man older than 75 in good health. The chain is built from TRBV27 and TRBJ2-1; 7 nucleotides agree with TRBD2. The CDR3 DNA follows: TGTGCCAGCAGTGGGTCGGGAGGTTACAATGAGCAGTTCTTC. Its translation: CASSGSGGYNEQFF.